This entry lists 19 T cell receptor beta chains sequenced from one sample in a study of blood T cell repertoires in COVID-19. Generated by immunoSEQ multiplex PCR, the TCRdb table keeps only in-frame clones and is missing some. The data show about 88,000 clones, around 78% seen once. What was sequenced was peripheral blood. These receptors came from a human donor in a cohort sampled during active COVID-19.

The chain couples TRBV5-1 to TRBJ2-7, with 10 bases that match TRBD2. The CDR3 runs 15 residues. Trimming took 2 bases from V and 7 from J; bases not matched to a gene: 9. Germline V gene sequence: CDR1 SGHRS, CDR2 YFSETQ. CDR3 nucleotides: TGCGCCAGCAGCTTTCTAGCGGGAGTAGCGGATGAGCAGTACTTC. It is translated as CASSFLAGVADEQYF.

The gene calls are TRBV7-2 and TRBJ1-1; D call uncertain. V shed 2 bases and J shed 10 bases, with 8 bases lying between them. Per germline, CDR1 SGHTA and CDR2 FQGNSA. This CDR3 is 11 amino acids long. The CDR3 nucleotides are TGTGCCAGCAGCTTATATTCGGGAGCTTTCTTT. Translation: CASSLYSGAFF. The full variable domain, its missing parts supplied by reference TRBV7-2 and TRBJ1-1, is GAGVSQSPSNKVTEKGKDVELRCDPISGHTALYWYRQSLGQGLEFLIYFQGNSAPDKSGLPSDRFSAERTGGSVSTLTIQRTQQEDSAVYLCASSLYSGAFFGQGTRLTVV.

This chain links TRBV28 with TRBJ2-7, with 8 positions matching TRBD2. The CDR3 length is 14 residues. Germline CDR1 is MDHEN and CDR2 is SYDVKM. After removal of 6 bases from V and 2 bases from J, the junction contained 6 bases not matched to a gene. The DNA for the CDR3 is TGTGCCAGCAGGCAAGCGGGGGCACCCTACGAGCAGTACTTC. Protein sequence: CASRQAGAPYEQYF.

The CDR3 sequence is CSVVGVSAKNIQYF. CDR3 in DNA: TGCAGCGTTGTCGGGGTATCGGCCAAAAACATTCAGTACTTC. The genes are TRBV29-1 and TRBJ2-4; possible D gene TRBD2, 5 bases. V lost 4 bases, J lost 1 base, and 11 bases lay in between. The CDR3 contains 14 residues. CDR1 and CDR2 from the germline V gene are SQVTM and ANQGSEA.

This sequence joins TRBV3-1 (or the pseudogene TRBV3-2) and TRBJ1-6, with TRBD1 matching over 9 bases. J lost 11 bases, V lost 0 bases, and 5 bases had no gene match. CDR3 size: 15 residues. From germline, CDR1 is LGHDT and CDR2 YNNKEL (reference sequence). CDR3 residues: CASSQEGTGRTPLHF. The CDR3 nucleotides are TGTGCCAGCAGCCAAGAGGGGACAGGGAGGACACCCCTCCACTTT.

The J gene is TRBJ1-2, the V gene TRBV6-5; a possible D gene is TRBD1 (5 bases). In germline, CDR1 is MNHEY, CDR2 SVGAGI. The CDR3 runs 14 residues. Trimming stripped 6 bases from V and 2 bases from J, with 13 bases between. This CDR3 reads CASRPHGGNYGYTF. Here the CDR3 DNA reads TGTGCCAGCAGACCCCACGGGGGAAACTATGGCTACACCTTC.

This chain joins TRBV4-2 and TRBJ1-4; 9 nucleotides agree with TRBD1. The CDR3 totals 16 residues. Trimming took 4 bases from V and 4 from J; bases not matched to a gene: 7. Germline CDR1 LGHNA, CDR2 YNFKEQ. Here the CDR3 DNA reads TGTGCCAGCAGCCGTCGACAGGGGGGGGATAATGAAAAACTGTTTTTT. Its protein product is CASSRRQGGDNEKLFF.

V gene TRBV19 combines with J gene TRBJ2-2; a weak D match, TRBD1 (5 bases). CDR1 is LNHDA, CDR2 SQIVND, per germline (reference sequence). The V gene lost 7 bases and the J gene lost 0 bases, with 9 bases spanning the gap. The CDR3 length is 14 residues. CDR3 sequence reads: CASTDRPNTGELFF. CDR3 coding DNA: TGTGCCAGTACCGACAGACCGAACACCGGGGAGCTGTTTTTT.

The V call is TRBV5-1, the J call TRBJ2-1; possible D gene TRBD2, 7 bases. V dropped 10 bases and J dropped 7 bases, with 18 bases sitting between them. The CDR3 runs to 13 residues. The germline V gene has CDR1 SGHRS and CDR2 YFSETQ. Here the CDR3 DNA reads TGCGCCTGCGGGGGCGGGTATGGGAATGAGCAGTTCTTC. Translating gives CACGGGYGNEQFF.

This chain connects TRBV6-4 to TRBJ2-2; 11 bases agree with TRBD2. V shed 6 bases and J 6 bases; nucleotides not matched to a gene: 3. The CDR3 is 14 residues long. Germline assignment: CDR1 MRHNA and CDR2 SNTAGT. The CDR3 DNA reads as TGTGCCAGCAGCGAGGGACTAGCGGCCGGGGAGCTGTTTTTT. As protein: CASSEGLAAGELFF.

This sequence joins TRBV28 and TRBJ2-1, with 13 bases lining up with TRBD2. There are 22 residues in the CDR3. The J segment lost 9 bases and the V segment lost 6 bases, leaving 29 bases of the junction unmatched. Per germline, CDR1 MDHEN and CDR2 SYDVKM. CDR3 residues: CASRKGLAGSSHSGSAAIEQFF. CDR3 coding DNA: TGTGCCAGCAGGAAGGGACTAGCGGGATCCTCCCATTCGGGTTCTGCGGCAATTGAGCAGTTCTTC.

The V and J genes are TRBV6-1 and TRBJ2-2; D might be TRBD2 (6 bases). The CDR3 consists of 15 residues. Between the trimmed V and J ends, which lost 2 bases and 4 bases, there was a span of 11 bases. The germline V gene encodes CDR1 MNHNS and CDR2 SASEGT. The chain's CDR3 is CASSEKAGPTGELFF. The CDR3 coding sequence is TGTGCCAGCAGTGAAAAGGCGGGACCCACCGGGGAGCTGTTTTTT.

The CDR3 region is CASSLGTDYEQYF. The CDR3 region has the DNA TGTGCCAGCAGCTTAGGGACAGACTACGAGCAGTACTTC. This chain connects TRBV5-4 to TRBJ2-7; TRBD1 agrees at 7 bases. Germline V gene lookup returns CDR1 SGHNT and CDR2 YYREEE (reference sequence). V lost 2 bases to trimming and J lost 3 bases; unmatched junction nucleotides: 2. The CDR3 contains 13 residues.

This clone was recorded a few times. The chain joins TRBV19 to TRBJ2-4; 7 positions agree with TRBD1. The CDR3 is 14 residues long. Germline CDR1 and CDR2: LNHDA and SQIVND (reference sequence). V lost 4 bases and J lost 10; bases outside the gene matches: 10. CDR3 in amino acids: CASSNERRQGIQYF. The CDR3 DNA reads TGTGCCAGTAGTAATGAGCGCAGACAGGGTATTCAGTACTTC. The full variable domain, its missing parts supplied by reference TRBV19 and TRBJ2-4, is DGGITQSPKYLFRKEGQNVTLSCEQNLNHDAMYWYRQDPGQGLRLIYYSQIVNDFQKGDIAEGYSVSREKKESFPLTVTSAQKNPTAFYLCASSNERRQGIQYFGAGTRLSVL.

The chain links TRBV3-1 (or the pseudogene TRBV3-2) to TRBJ1-6, with D perhaps TRBD1 (5 bases). V was shortened by 0 bases and J by 3 bases, with 15 bases between the two germline ends. Germline V lookup: CDR1 LGHDT, CDR2 YNNKEL (reference sequence). The CDR3 runs to 18 residues. The CDR3 sequence: CASSQELYRGLYNSPLHF. For the CDR3, the DNA is TGTGCCAGCAGCCAAGAACTCTATAGGGGTCTCTATAATTCACCCCTCCACTTT.

This clone was found many times. This chain links TRBV19 with TRBJ2-7; the match to TRBD1 covers 9 bases. Germline lookup yields CDR1 LNHDA and CDR2 SQIVND (reference sequence). The CDR3 has 15 residues. V lost 5 bases, J lost 3 bases, and 8 bases stayed unmatched. This CDR3 reads CASSHGTGPFYEQYF. DNA for the CDR3: TGTGCCAGTAGTCACGGGACAGGGCCCTTCTACGAGCAGTACTTC.

This chain links TRBV9 with TRBJ2-3, with 10 bases that match TRBD2. V lost 0 bases and J lost 0; bases outside the gene matches: 7. CDR1 and CDR2 (germline): SGDLS, YYNGEE. CDR3 length: 18 residues. CDR3 sequence reads: CASSVVGLAVISTDTQYF. Written as DNA, the CDR3 is TGTGCCAGCAGCGTAGTAGGACTAGCGGTTATTAGCACAGATACGCAGTATTTT.

This chain connects TRBV3-1 (or the pseudogene TRBV3-2) to TRBJ2-2; possibly TRBD1 for D (8 bases). Germline loops: CDR1 LGHDT, CDR2 YNNKEL (reference sequence). Between the trimmed V and J ends, which lost 0 bases and 3 bases, there was a span of 11 bases. CDR3 length equals 16 residues. Here the CDR3 DNA reads TGTGCCAGCAGCCAAGAAACAGGGGGGGACACCGGGGAGCTGTTTTTT. The encoded protein is CASSQETGGDTGELFF.

The V and J genes are TRBV21-1 and TRBJ2-7; TRBD2, the table's D call, was not compared with the DNA. TRBV21-1 is a pseudogene segment. There are 20 residues in the CDR3. The CDR3 region is CASSGPRVSFLAGEEYEQYF. In nucleotides, the CDR3 is TGTGCCAGCAGCGGCCCGCGGGTTAGTTTTCTAGCGGGGGAAGAGTACGAGCAGTACTTC.